Listed below are T cell receptor beta chains from one sample, sequenced in a study of T cell responses to AZD1222 COVID-19 vaccine. This table comes from immunoSEQ multiplex PCR, and its TCRdb copy is limited to in-frame clones, with some not included. The repertoire holds around 110,000 clones, with about 92% as singletons. Material: peripheral blood, obtained 28 days after the second AZD1222 dose. These receptor sequences come from an adult who received the AZD1222 COVID-19 vaccine. Each CDR3 is given with its conserved first and last residue. A D gene is named only where the DNA matches it firmly. A row's size may be missing; if present it is once, few, many or a size class.

D gene,V gene,clone size,J gene,CDR3 DNA,CDR3 protein
NA,TRBV6-6,NA,TRBJ2-7,TGTGCCAGCAGATCTCGGACAGTCCCCTACGAGCAGTACTTC,CASRSRTVPYEQYF
TRBD2,TRBV18,NA,TRBJ2-3,TGTGCCAGCTCCCTAAGGCGGGGGGGAGTCACAGATACGCAGTATTTT,CASSLRRGGVTDTQYF
TRBD1,TRBV19,NA,TRBJ2-1,TGTGCCAGTAGTACGGGGACAGGACCCCCTGAGCAGTTCTTC,CASSTGTGPPEQFF
TRBD1,TRBV6-5,NA,TRBJ1-5,TGTGCCAGCAGTTACTCGTACAGGGGGGTGGGTCAGCCCCAGCATTTT,CASSYSYRGVGQPQHF
NA,TRBV7-9,NA,TRBJ1-2,TGTGCCAGCAGCTTTCGGGGGGTCAACTATGGCTACACCTTC,CASSFRGVNYGYTF
NA,TRBV6-2/TRBV6-3,once,TRBJ1-2,TGTGCCAGCAGTCGGGGGTATGGCTACACCTTC,CASSRGYGYTF
TRBD1,TRBV15,NA,TRBJ1-2,TGTGCCACCAGCAGAGGCGGGACAGGGATAGCGTATGGCTACACCTTC,CATSRGGTGIAYGYTF
TRBD1,TRBV19,NA,TRBJ1-4,TGTGCCAGTAGTCCCACAGGGGGCACTAATGAAAAACTGTTTTTT,CASSPTGGTNEKLFF
NA,TRBV19,NA,TRBJ2-3,TGTGCCAGTAGTGCGCCAGAGACAGATACGCAGTATTTT,CASSAPETDTQYF
NA,TRBV19,NA,TRBJ2-7,TGTGCCAGTAGCCCTCGGGCTTACGAGCAGTACTTC,CASSPRAYEQYF
NA,TRBV7-2,NA,TRBJ2-3,TGTGCCAGCAGCTTGAGAGGGGGGGCTACCTACACAGATACGCAGTATTTT,CASSLRGGATYTDTQYF
TRBD1,TRBV6-5,few,TRBJ1-6,TGTGCCAGCAGGGACGTGAACAGGGGTTCACCCCTCCACTTT,CASRDVNRGSPLHF
TRBD1,TRBV24-1,NA,TRBJ2-2,TGTGCCACAGCCAGGGACAGGTCGACCGGGGAGCTGTTTTTT,CATARDRSTGELFF
NA,TRBV3-1/TRBV3-2,NA,TRBJ1-3,TGTGCCAGCAGCCAACGAGGGCTCTCTGGAAACACCATATATTTT,CASSQRGLSGNTIYF
NA,TRBV27,NA,TRBJ2-6,TGTGCCAGCAGTTTGCGGCTAGTCACTGGGGCCAACGTCCTGACTTTC,CASSLRLVTGANVLTF
NA,TRBV13,NA,TRBJ1-5,TGTGCCAGCAGCTCGGGACATACATCCAGCAATCAGCCCCAGCATTTT,CASSSGHTSSNQPQHF
TRBD2,TRBV28,NA,TRBJ2-7,TGTGCCAGCAGGCCAAAAGGACTAGCGGGGTCCTACGAGCAGTACTTC,CASRPKGLAGSYEQYF
TRBD2,TRBV27,NA,TRBJ2-5,TGTGCCAGCGCCGGACTAGCGGGGGAAGAGACCCAGTACTTC,CASAGLAGEETQYF
TRBD1,TRBV6-5,few,TRBJ1-1,TGTGCCAGCAGTTACTTCGGGACAGGGAACACTGAAGCTTTCTTT,CASSYFGTGNTEAFF
TRBD1,TRBV5-3,NA,TRBJ2-7,TGTGCCAGAAGCTCACCCGGGACAGCGACCTACGAGCAGTACTTC,CARSSPGTATYEQYF
NA,TRBV7-9,once,TRBJ1-1,TGTGCCAGCAGCTTAGGGGAACAGAACACTGAAGCTTTCTTT,CASSLGEQNTEAFF
NA,TRBV11-2,few,TRBJ1-1,TGTGCCAGCAGCCCGTCCTACACTGAAGCTTTCTTT,CASSPSYTEAFF
TRBD2,TRBV5-4,NA,TRBJ2-1,TGTGCCAGCAGTTTCGGACTAGCGGCCCACAATGAGCAGTTCTTC,CASSFGLAAHNEQFF
NA,TRBV19,NA,TRBJ1-6,TGTGCCAGTCGGATGTCTAGCTATAATTCACCCCTCCACTTT,CASRMSSYNSPLHF
NA,TRBV9,few,TRBJ1-5,TGTGCCAGCAGCACCGACGGGCGCTATCAGCCCCAGCATTTT,CASSTDGRYQPQHF
NA,TRBV28,NA,TRBJ2-5,TGTGCCACCCAAGGGGGGCAAGAGACCCAGTACTTC,CATQGGQETQYF
TRBD1,TRBV20-1,NA,TRBJ1-6,TGCAGTGCTAGTGGGAGGACAGGGGGCTTCGTTAATTCACCCCTCCACTTT,CSASGRTGGFVNSPLHF
NA,TRBV19,NA,TRBJ2-3,TGTGCCAGTAGTATCTCCACAGGCCGAGATACGCAGTATTTT,CASSISTGRDTQYF
TRBD1,TRBV5-6,NA,TRBJ1-5,TGTGCCAGCAGACATACAGCCACAGGGGAGGAACAGCCCCAGCATTTT,CASRHTATGEEQPQHF
NA,TRBV4-1,NA,TRBJ1-1,TGCGCCAGCAGCCAAGTACCCTACAACCCTGGAGCTTTCTTT,CASSQVPYNPGAFF
TRBD2,TRBV7-2,NA,TRBJ2-3,TGTGCCAGCAGCATAACTAGCGGGGGGGCCGGGGGTCCCGCAGATACGCAGTATTTT,CASSITSGGAGGPADTQYF
NA,TRBV4-2,NA,TRBJ2-1,TGTGCCAGCAGCCAACGCAGTAGCTCCTACAATGAGCAGTTCTTC,CASSQRSSSYNEQFF
NA,TRBV9,NA,TRBJ1-2,TGTGCCAGCAGCGCCCGTTGGGACACCCACAACTCTAACTATGGCTACACCTTC,CASSARWDTHNSNYGYTF
TRBD1,TRBV18,NA,TRBJ2-6,TGTGCCAGCTCACCCCCGGGACAGGGGGTCGGGGCCAACGTCCTGACTTTC,CASSPPGQGVGANVLTF
TRBD2,TRBV5-1,NA,TRBJ2-1,TGCGCCAGCAGCTTGTCGGCTAGCGGGGGGGCGTATGAGCAGTTCTTC,CASSLSASGGAYEQFF
NA,TRBV6-2/TRBV6-3,once,TRBJ1-4,TGTGCCAGCAGTTGGGGGCGCAAAGAAAAACTGTTTTTT,CASSWGRKEKLFF
TRBD1,TRBV29-1,NA,TRBJ2-7,TGCAGCGTAAGAGGGACAGGGGATTATTACGAGCAGTACTTC,CSVRGTGDYYEQYF
NA,TRBV6-5,NA,TRBJ2-1,TGTGCCAGCAGTTACATCGTCCCCTTGACCTACAATGAGCAGTTCTTC,CASSYIVPLTYNEQFF
NA,TRBV28,NA,TRBJ1-5,TGTGCCAGCAGTTTGGGAGGTCCCGGTCAGCCCCAGCATTTT,CASSLGGPGQPQHF
NA,TRBV9,NA,TRBJ1-5,TGTGCCAGCAGCGTAGGTTTAAGGGATCAGCCCCAGCATTTT,CASSVGLRDQPQHF
NA,TRBV18,NA,TRBJ1-1,TGTGCCAGCAGAAACCAACAGAGTAAGAACACTGAAGCTTTCTTT,CASRNQQSKNTEAFF